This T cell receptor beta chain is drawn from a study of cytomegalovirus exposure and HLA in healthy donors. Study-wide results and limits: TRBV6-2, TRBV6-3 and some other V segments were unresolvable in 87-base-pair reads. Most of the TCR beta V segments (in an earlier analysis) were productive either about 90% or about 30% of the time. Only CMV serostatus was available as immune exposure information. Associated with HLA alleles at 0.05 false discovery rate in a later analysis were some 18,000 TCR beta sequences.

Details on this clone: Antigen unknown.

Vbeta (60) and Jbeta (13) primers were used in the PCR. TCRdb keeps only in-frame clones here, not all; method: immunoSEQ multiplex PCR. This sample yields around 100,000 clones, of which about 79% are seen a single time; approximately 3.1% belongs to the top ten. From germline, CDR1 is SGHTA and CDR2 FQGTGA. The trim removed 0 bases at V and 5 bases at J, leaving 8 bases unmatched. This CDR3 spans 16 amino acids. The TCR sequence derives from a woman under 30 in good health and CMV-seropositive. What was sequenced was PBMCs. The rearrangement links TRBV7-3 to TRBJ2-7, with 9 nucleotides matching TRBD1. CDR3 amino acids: CASSLTGGQGMHEQYF. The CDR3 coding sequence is TGTGCCAGCAGCTTAACGGGGGGACAGGGTATGCACGAGCAGTACTTC.